A single sample gave rise to the 9 T cell receptor beta chains below, sequenced in a study of identical twins. TCRdb called the 5' RACE reads again in MiXCR, with one record for every CDR3 protein. The sample records more than 1.5 million distinct CDR3 sequences, around 33% being singletons. Sequencing used cord blood. The receptors originated from a newborn girl in good health.

The chain is built from TRBV2 and TRBJ1-6; D gene uncertain. V was clipped by 6 bases and J by 8 bases, with 17 bases between them. CDR3 length: 15 residues. Germline-derived CDR1 and CDR2 are SNHLY and FYNNEI. The CDR3 DNA reads TGTGCCAGCAGCTTAGGTAGCCTGGGATATTCACCCCTCCACTTT. It encodes CASSLGSLGYSPLHF.

This clonotype showed up just a few times. The chain recombines TRBV20-1 with TRBJ2-5, with D possibly TRBD1 on 5 matching bases. Trimming took off 0 bases at V and 0 bases at J, with 11 bases between the two ends. In germline, CDR1 is DFQATT, CDR2 SNEGSKA (reference sequence). The CDR3 loop spans 15 amino acids. For the CDR3, the DNA is TGCAGTGCTAGAGATCCAAGACAGTACCAAGAGACCCAGTACTTC. Its protein product is CSARDPRQYQETQYF.

The chain couples TRBV6-5 to TRBJ1-4, with D uncertain. Germline CDR1 and CDR2: MNHEY and SVGAGI. This CDR3 has 15 amino acids. V shed 6 bases and J shed 1 base, with 12 bases lying between them. The CDR3 DNA reads as TGTGCCAGCAGACCTGAAGGGAGAACTAATGAAAAACTGTTTTTT. Amino acids: CASRPEGRTNEKLFF.

This clonotype was found a few times. The CDR3 region is CASSFETRRNEQYF. Here the CDR3 DNA reads TGCGCCAGCAGTTTCGAGACAAGGCGTAACGAGCAGTACTTC. V gene TRBV5-1 combines with J gene TRBJ2-7; D is unclear. Germline assignment: CDR1 SGHRS and CDR2 YFSETQ. The V end was cut by 5 bases, the J end by 5 bases, with 17 bases between. The CDR3 runs 14 residues. Variable domain in full (rest from reference TRBV5-1 and TRBJ2-7): KAGVTQTPRYLIKTRGQQVTLSCSPISGHRSVSWYQQTPGQGLQFLFEYFSETQRNKGNFPGRFSGRQFSNSRSEMNVSTLELGDSALYLCASSFETRRNEQYFGPGTRLTVT.

This clonotype appeared a few times. This chain uses TRBV10-3 with TRBJ2-7, with 7 bases aligning to TRBD1. Germline CDR1 ENHRY, CDR2 SYGVKD. The CDR3 runs 15 residues. The ends lost 0 bases at V and 0 bases at J; junction bases unmatched: 2. This chain's CDR3 is CAISESGGASYEQYF. The CDR3, as DNA: TGTGCCATCAGTGAGTCAGGGGGCGCCTCCTACGAGCAGTACTTC.

The V and J genes are TRBV6-5 and TRBJ1-2; 10 bases align to TRBD1. Trimming cost V 0 bases and J 4 bases; bases outside gene matches: 14. This CDR3 is built from 19 residues. Germline V gene sequence: CDR1 MNHEY, CDR2 SVGAGI. CDR3 sequence (DNA): TGTGCCAGCAGTTACTCGAGTTACCTAGGACAGGGGGTAGGCTATGGCTACACCTTC. As protein: CASSYSSYLGQGVGYGYTF.

The V gene is TRBV27, the J gene TRBJ2-1; no definite D call. The CDR3 has 17 residues. The V gene lost 0 bases and the J gene lost 8 bases, with 20 bases spanning the gap. Germline V CDR1 and CDR2: MNHEY, SMNVEV (reference sequence). The CDR3 bases are TGTGCCAGCAGTTTATCGACCGAGGCCCTCGGTGGAGATGAGCAGTTCTTC. Its translation: CASSLSTEALGGDEQFF.

The chain carries TRBV5-1 and TRBJ1-1; D unresolved. Per germline, CDR1 SGHRS and CDR2 YFSETQ. The CDR3 contains 17 residues. Trimming took 3 bases from V and 3 from J, leaving 21 bases between them. The CDR3 protein is CASSSVRMGYVDTEAFF. The CDR3 DNA reads TGCGCCAGCAGCTCGGTACGGATGGGGTATGTGGACACTGAAGCTTTCTTT.

The chain is built from TRBV9 and TRBJ2-3; 9 bases match TRBD2. Germline lookup yields CDR1 SGDLS and CDR2 YYNGEE. CDR3 length: 16 amino acids. V was pared by 3 bases and J by 5 bases, with 10 bases of the junction left unmatched. CDR3 amino acids: CASSAVSGRGGDTQYF. DNA of the CDR3: TGTGCCAGCAGCGCCGTTAGCGGGAGAGGTGGAGATACGCAGTATTTT. Full variable domain (remainder filled in from reference TRBV9 and TRBJ2-3): DSGVTQTPKHLITATGQRVTLRCSPRSGDLSVYWYQQSLDQGLQFLIQYYNGEERAKGNILERFSAQQFPDLHSELNLSSLELGDSALYFCASSAVSGRGGDTQYFGPGTRLTVL.